This TCR beta chain was captured by sequencing in a study of molecular identifiers for immune sequencing clone quantification. Notes on the study in general: Under 1% of molecules in naive cells, but over 98% of effector molecules, belonged to clones above 20 RNA copies. Spiked TCR RNA from one Jurkat cell reportedly showed up when mixed among 1 million or so naive cells.

The CDR3 totals 14 residues. Germline V gives CDR1 LGHNA, CDR2 YSLEER. Trimming removed 4 bases at V and 3 bases at J, with 10 bases between. Sorting defined naive CD8 T cells as CD8+CD4-CCR7+CD45RA+. The table lists this clonotype with many counts. The antigen remains undetermined. Bulk TCR library preparation followed previously described methods with listed TCR primers. From the PCR reads, TCRdb called clonotypes with MiXCR, one entry per CDR3 protein. The data contain over 550,000 distinct CDR3 sequences, less than 30% of them singletons. The sequenced material came from naive CD8+ T cells from blood, with Jurkat cell RNA spiked in. Described subset: FACS-sorted CD8+CD4-CCR7+CD45RA+ naive T cells. The rearrangement links TRBV4-3 to TRBJ2-1; D call uncertain. The sequence was collected from a human donor in good health. Some libraries in this study had Jurkat cell RNA spiked in. The CDR3 reads CASSPETSYNEQFF. The CDR3 nucleotides read TGCGCCAGCAGCCCCGAGACAAGCTACAATGAGCAGTTCTTC.